This is a list of T cell receptor beta chains from one sample in a study of identical twins. TCRdb called the 5' RACE reads again in MiXCR, with one record for every CDR3 protein. There are 1.5 million to 2 million distinct CDR3 sequences in the sample; about 32% occur only once, and over 0.25% lies in the top ten. The sample was cord blood. Receptors originate from a newborn girl in good health. The CDR3 runs from the conserved cysteine through the conserved F or W. The order of the fields is V gene, clone size, J gene, D gene, CDR3 protein, CDR3 DNA. D genes are given only for firm matches. The size of a clone is reported for some rows only, either as once, few or many, or as a class for expanded clones.

v_call: TRBV4-2
clone_size: NA
j_call: TRBJ2-4
d_call: TRBD2
cdr3_aa: CASSQDLRGRYNEQYF
cdr3_nt: TGTGCCAGCAGCCAAGACCTCCGCGGGAGATACAATGAGCAGTACTTC

v_call: TRBV6-5
clone_size: NA
j_call: TRBJ2-7
d_call: TRBD1
cdr3_aa: CASSYGTGESYEQYF
cdr3_nt: TGTGCCAGCAGTTACGGGACAGGGGAGTCCTACGAGCAGTACTTC

v_call: TRBV29-1
clone_size: few
j_call: TRBJ2-7
d_call: TRBD2
cdr3_aa: CSVDAGLGYEQYF
cdr3_nt: TGCAGCGTTGATGCGGGACTAGGGTACGAGCAGTACTTC

v_call: TRBV27
clone_size: few
j_call: TRBJ2-7
d_call: NA
cdr3_aa: CASSSGGGPYEQYF
cdr3_nt: TGTGCCAGCAGTTCAGGGGGGGGACCCTACGAGCAGTACTTC

v_call: TRBV2
clone_size: few
j_call: TRBJ1-5
d_call: TRBD1
cdr3_aa: CASRRTWTGQPQHF
cdr3_nt: TGTGCCAGCAGGAGAACGTGGACAGGCCAGCCCCAGCATTTT

v_call: TRBV6-6
clone_size: many
j_call: TRBJ2-4
d_call: TRBD2
cdr3_aa: CASSFSSGGPQNIQYF
cdr3_nt: TGTGCCAGCAGTTTCTCTAGCGGGGGGCCCCAAAACATTCAGTACTTC

v_call: TRBV20-1
clone_size: few
j_call: TRBJ2-3
d_call: NA
cdr3_aa: CSARDGRRGTDTQYF
cdr3_nt: TGCAGTGCTAGAGATGGTAGGAGGGGCACAGATACGCAGTATTTT

v_call: TRBV6-2/TRBV6-3
clone_size: few
j_call: TRBJ1-5
d_call: NA
cdr3_aa: CASSSRDRNQPQHF
cdr3_nt: TGTGCCAGCAGTTCCCGGGACCGAAATCAGCCCCAGCATTTT

v_call: TRBV7-9
clone_size: many
j_call: TRBJ2-1
d_call: TRBD2
cdr3_aa: CASSLGLAGESYNEQFF
cdr3_nt: TGTGCCAGCAGCTTAGGTCTAGCGGGAGAGAGTTACAATGAGCAGTTCTTC

v_call: TRBV20-1
clone_size: NA
j_call: TRBJ2-1
d_call: TRBD2
cdr3_aa: CSATTSGAYNEQFF
cdr3_nt: TGCAGTGCTACGACTAGCGGGGCATACAATGAGCAGTTCTTC

v_call: TRBV5-1
clone_size: few
j_call: TRBJ1-6
d_call: NA
cdr3_aa: CASSRTVNSPLHF
cdr3_nt: TGCGCCAGCAGCCGGACGGTGAATTCACCCCTCCACTTT

v_call: TRBV5-1
clone_size: few
j_call: TRBJ1-5
d_call: NA
cdr3_aa: CASSLTPGAGDQPQHF
cdr3_nt: TGCGCCAGCAGCTTGACCCCCGGGGCGGGGGATCAGCCCCAGCATTTT

v_call: TRBV13
clone_size: once
j_call: TRBJ2-2
d_call: NA
cdr3_aa: CASSSGTPELFF
cdr3_nt: TGTGCCAGCAGCTCCGGGACCCCCGAGCTGTTTTTT

v_call: TRBV27
clone_size: NA
j_call: TRBJ2-1
d_call: NA
cdr3_aa: CASSLKEGREQFF
cdr3_nt: TGTGCCAGCAGTTTAAAGGAGGGCAGAGAGCAGTTCTTC

v_call: TRBV11-2
clone_size: few
j_call: TRBJ2-5
d_call: TRBD2
cdr3_aa: CASSLAGLAGVDYNEQYF
cdr3_nt: TGTGCCAGCAGCTTAGCGGGACTAGCGGGAGTTGACTACAATGAGCAGTACTTC